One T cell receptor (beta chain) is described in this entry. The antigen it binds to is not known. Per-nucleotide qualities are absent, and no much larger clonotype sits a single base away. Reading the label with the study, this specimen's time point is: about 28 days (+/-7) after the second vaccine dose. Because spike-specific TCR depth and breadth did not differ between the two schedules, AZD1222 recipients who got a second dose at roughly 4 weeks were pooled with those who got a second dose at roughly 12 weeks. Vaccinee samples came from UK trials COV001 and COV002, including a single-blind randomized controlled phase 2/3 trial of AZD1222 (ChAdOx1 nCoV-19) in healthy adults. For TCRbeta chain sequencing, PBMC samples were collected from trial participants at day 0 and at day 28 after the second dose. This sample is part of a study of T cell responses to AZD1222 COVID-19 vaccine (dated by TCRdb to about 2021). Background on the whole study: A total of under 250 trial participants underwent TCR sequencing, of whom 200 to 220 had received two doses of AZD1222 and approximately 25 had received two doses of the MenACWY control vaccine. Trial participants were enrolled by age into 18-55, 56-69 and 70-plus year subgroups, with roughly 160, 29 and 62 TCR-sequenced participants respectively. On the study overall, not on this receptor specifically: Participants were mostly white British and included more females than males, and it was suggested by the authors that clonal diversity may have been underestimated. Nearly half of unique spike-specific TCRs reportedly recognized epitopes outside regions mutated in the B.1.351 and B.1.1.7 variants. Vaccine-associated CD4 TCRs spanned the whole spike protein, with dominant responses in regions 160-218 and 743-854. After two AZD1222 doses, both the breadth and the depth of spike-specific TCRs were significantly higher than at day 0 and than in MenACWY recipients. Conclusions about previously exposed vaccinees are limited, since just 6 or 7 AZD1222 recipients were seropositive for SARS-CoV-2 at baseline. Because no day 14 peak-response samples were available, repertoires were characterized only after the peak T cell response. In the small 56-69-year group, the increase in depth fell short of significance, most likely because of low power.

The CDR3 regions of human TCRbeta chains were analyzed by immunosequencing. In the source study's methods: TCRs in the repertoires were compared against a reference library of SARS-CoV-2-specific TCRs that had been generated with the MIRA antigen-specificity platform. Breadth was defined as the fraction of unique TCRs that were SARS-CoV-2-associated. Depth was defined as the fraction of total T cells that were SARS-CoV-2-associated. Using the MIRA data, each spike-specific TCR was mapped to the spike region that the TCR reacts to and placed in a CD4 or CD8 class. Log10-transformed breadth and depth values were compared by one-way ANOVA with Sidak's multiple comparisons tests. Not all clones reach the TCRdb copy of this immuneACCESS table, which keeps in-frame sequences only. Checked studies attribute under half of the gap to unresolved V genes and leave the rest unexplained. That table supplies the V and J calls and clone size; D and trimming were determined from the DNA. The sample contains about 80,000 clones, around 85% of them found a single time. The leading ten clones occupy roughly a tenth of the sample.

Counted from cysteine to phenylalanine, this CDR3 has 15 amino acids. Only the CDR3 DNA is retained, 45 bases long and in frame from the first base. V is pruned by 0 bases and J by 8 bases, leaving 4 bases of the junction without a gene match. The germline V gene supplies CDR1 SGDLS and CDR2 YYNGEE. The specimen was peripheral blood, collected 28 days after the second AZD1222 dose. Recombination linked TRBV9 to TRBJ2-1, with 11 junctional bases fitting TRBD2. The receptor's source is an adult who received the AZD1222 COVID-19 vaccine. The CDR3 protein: CASSVGTSGLDEQFF. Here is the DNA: TGTGCCAGCAGCGTAGGGACTAGCGGGCTAGATGAGCAGTTCTTC.